This TCR beta chain was captured in a study of T cells in tuberculosis. CDR1 and CDR2 (germline): MDHEN, SYDVKM. J gave up 2 bases and V 6 bases, and 8 bases lay outside the gene matches. This CDR3 is built from 15 residues. No alpha-beta pairing information exists for these sequences. Only in-frame clones appear in the TCRdb table, and some are missing; sequencing was by immunoSEQ multiplex PCR. This sample has 85,000 to 100,000 clones, with approximately 91% found just once. Sorting used thawed, overnight-rested PBMC stained with anti-CD3, a viability dye and GMM-loaded CD1B tetramer. C32 glucose monomycolate from Rhodococcus equi was loaded onto the CD1B tetramers.

Input material: CD1b-GMM tetramer-negative cells sorted from PBMCs. The clonotype was recovered from an adult woman with latent tuberculosis. The chain uses TRBV28 and TRBJ2-5; 8 bases align to TRBD1. The CDR3 loop is CASSGPGTGQETQYF. DNA for the CDR3: TGTGCCAGCAGCGGGCCAGGGACAGGACAAGAGACCCAGTACTTC.